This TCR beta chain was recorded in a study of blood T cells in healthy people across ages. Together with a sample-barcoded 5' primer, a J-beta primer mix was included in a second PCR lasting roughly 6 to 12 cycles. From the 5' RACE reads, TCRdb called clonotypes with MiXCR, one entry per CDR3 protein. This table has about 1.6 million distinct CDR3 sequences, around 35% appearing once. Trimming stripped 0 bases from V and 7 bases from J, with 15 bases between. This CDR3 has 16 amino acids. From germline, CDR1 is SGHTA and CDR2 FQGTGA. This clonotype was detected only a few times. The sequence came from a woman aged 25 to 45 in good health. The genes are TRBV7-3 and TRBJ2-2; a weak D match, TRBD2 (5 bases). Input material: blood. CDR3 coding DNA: TGTGCCAGCAGCTTAACAGAGCCCCTCCGGGGCGGGGAGCTGTTTTTT. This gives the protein CASSLTEPLRGGELFF.